A single sample gave rise to the 7 T cell receptor beta chains below, sequenced in a study of circulating tumor DNA in untreated peripheral T-cell lymphoma (dated by TCRdb to about 2021). Libraries came from the immunoSEQ multiplex PCR assay. TCRdb took this table from immuneACCESS and kept in-frame rearrangements with V and J called. Such tables lack part of the clones; where checked against another copy, unresolved V genes explain under half of the gap, and the rest is unexplained. The sample data list 2,500 to 3,500 clones, and 50% to 75% of these were observed just once. The biggest ten clones account for around 8% of the sample. Sequenced material: tumor tissue. These receptors all come from a human donor with peripheral T-cell lymphoma.

The chain couples TRBV6-8 to TRBJ1-2, with no clear D. Trimming shortened V by 5 bases and J by 3 bases, and 10 bases separated the two germline ends. This CDR3 is 13 amino acids long. CDR1 MNHGY and CDR2 SAAAGT come from the germline V gene. The CDR3 DNA sequence: TGTGCCAGCAGTAGTAAGGCTTACTATGGCTACACCTTC. This sequence encodes CASSSKAYYGYTF.

The rearrangement links TRBV19 to TRBJ1-1, with D unclear. Trimming took 7 bases from V and 5 from J, leaving 11 bases between them. CDR1 and CDR2 from the germline V gene are LNHDA and SQIVND (reference sequence). This CDR3 has 12 amino acids. The CDR3 nucleotides read TGTGCCAGTACCCTTGGGGAAACTGAAGCTTTCTTT. This encodes CASTLGETEAFF.

DNA of the CDR3: TGTGCCAGCAGACAGTGGACCTACGAGCAGTACTTC. It specifies CASRQWTYEQYF. The rearrangement joins TRBV6-8 to TRBJ2-7, with D uncertain. The V gene lost 6 bases and the J gene lost 2 bases, with 8 bases spanning the gap. The CDR3 runs to 12 residues. Germline CDR1 MNHGY, CDR2 SAAAGT.

The chain joins TRBV19 to TRBJ1-5, with D uncertain. The germline V gene encodes CDR1 LNHDA and CDR2 SQIVND (reference sequence). V lost 6 bases, J lost 6 bases, and 15 bases lay in between. The CDR3 totals 14 residues. The DNA for the CDR3 is TGTGCCAGTAGCTTCGTTGGCAGCCCTCAGCCCCAGCATTTT. Translating gives CASSFVGSPQPQHF.

Written as DNA, the CDR3 is TGTGCCAGCAGCTTATGGGGCCTGAACACTGAAGCTTTCTTT. Protein product: CASSLWGLNTEAFF. The chain uses TRBV11-3 and TRBJ1-1; maybe TRBD1 (5 bases). V lost 2 bases and J 0 bases, leaving 7 bases between the germline ends. Looked up from germline, CDR1 is SGHNT and CDR2 is YENEEA. The CDR3 sequence is 14 residues long.

The chain links TRBV10-2 to TRBJ1-5; D gene uncertain. The V end lost 4 bases, the J end lost 2 bases, and 3 bases lay between the germline ends. Germline V gene data show CDR1 as WSHSY and CDR2 as SAAADI. The CDR3 covers 12 residues. As DNA, the CDR3 is TGCGCCAGCAGTGCTGGCAATCAGCCCCAGCATTTT. Encoded protein: CASSAGNQPQHF.

J is TRBJ1-5 and V is TRBV21-1; TRBD1, the table's D call, lacks a check against the DNA. TRBV21-1 is flagged as a pseudogene. This CDR3 spans 14 amino acids. The chain's CDR3 is CASSLEGQLEAQHF. In DNA, the CDR3 is TGTGCCAGCAGTTTAGAAGGACAGTTGGAGGCCCAGCATTTT.